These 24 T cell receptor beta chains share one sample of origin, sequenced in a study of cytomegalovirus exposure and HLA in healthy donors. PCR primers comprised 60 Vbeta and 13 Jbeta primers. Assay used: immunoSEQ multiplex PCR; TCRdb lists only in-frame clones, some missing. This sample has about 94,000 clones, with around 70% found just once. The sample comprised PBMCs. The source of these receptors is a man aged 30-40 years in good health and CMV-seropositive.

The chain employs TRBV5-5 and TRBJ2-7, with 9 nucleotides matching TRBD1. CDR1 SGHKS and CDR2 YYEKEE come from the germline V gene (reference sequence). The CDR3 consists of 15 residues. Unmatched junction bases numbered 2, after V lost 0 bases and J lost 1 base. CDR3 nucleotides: TGTGCCAGCAGCTTGGGTGGGACAGGGTCCTACGAGCAGTACTTC. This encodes CASSLGGTGSYEQYF.

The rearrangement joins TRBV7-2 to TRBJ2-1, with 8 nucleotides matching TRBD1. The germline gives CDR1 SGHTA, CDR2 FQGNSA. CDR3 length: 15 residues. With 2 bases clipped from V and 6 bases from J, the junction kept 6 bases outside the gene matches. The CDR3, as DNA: TGTGCCAGCAGCTTATCGACAGGGGCCTTCAATGAGCAGTTCTTC. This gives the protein CASSLSTGAFNEQFF. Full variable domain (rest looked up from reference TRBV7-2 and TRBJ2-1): GAGVSQSPSNKVTEKGKDVELRCDPISGHTALYWYRQSLGQGLEFLIYFQGNSAPDKSGLPSDRFSAERTGGSVSTLTIQRTQQEDSAVYLCASSLSTGAFNEQFFGPGTRLTVL.

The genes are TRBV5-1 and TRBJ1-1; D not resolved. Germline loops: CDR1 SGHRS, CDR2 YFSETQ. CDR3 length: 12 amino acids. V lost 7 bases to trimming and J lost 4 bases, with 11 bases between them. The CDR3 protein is CASSGGSTEAFF. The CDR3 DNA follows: TGCGCCAGCTCAGGAGGTAGCACTGAAGCTTTCTTT.

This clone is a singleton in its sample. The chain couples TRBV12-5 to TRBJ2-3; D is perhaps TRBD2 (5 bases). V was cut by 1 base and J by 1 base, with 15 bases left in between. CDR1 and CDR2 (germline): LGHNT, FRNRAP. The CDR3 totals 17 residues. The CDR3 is CASGLGSWQEGTDTQYF. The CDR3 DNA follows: TGTGCTAGTGGTTTGGGATCATGGCAGGAGGGCACAGATACGCAGTATTTT.

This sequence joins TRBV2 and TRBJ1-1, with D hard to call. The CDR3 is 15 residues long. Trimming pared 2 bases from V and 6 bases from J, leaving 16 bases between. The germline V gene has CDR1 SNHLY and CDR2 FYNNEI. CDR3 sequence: CASSENTVRTAEAFF. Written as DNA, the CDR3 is TGTGCCAGCAGTGAAAATACAGTTAGAACGGCTGAAGCTTTCTTT.

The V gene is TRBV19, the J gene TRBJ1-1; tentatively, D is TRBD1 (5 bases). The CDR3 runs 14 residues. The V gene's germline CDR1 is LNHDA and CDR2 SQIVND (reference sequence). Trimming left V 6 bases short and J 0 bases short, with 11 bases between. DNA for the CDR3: TGTGCCAGTAGCGACGCAGGGTTGAACACTGAAGCTTTCTTT. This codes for CASSDAGLNTEAFF.

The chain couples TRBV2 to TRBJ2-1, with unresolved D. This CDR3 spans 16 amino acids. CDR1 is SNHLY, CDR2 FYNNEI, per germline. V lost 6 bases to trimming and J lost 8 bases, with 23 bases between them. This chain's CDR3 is CASSPFRGPPGDEQFF. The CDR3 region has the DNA TGTGCCAGCAGCCCCTTCCGAGGTCCCCCCGGCGATGAGCAGTTCTTC.

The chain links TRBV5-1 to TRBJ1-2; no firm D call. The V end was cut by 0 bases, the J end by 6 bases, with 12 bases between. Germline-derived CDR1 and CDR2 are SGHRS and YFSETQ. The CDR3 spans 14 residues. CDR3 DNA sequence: TGCGCCAGCAGCTTGGAGGCAGGTTATGATGGCTACACCTTC. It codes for CASSLEAGYDGYTF.

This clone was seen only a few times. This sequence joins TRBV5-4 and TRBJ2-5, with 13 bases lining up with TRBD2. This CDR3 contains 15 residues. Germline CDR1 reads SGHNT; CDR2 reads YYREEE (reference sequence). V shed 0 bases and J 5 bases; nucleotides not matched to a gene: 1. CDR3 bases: TGTGCCAGCAGCTTGGGGACTAGCGGGAGTGAGACCCAGTACTTC. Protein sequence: CASSLGTSGSETQYF.

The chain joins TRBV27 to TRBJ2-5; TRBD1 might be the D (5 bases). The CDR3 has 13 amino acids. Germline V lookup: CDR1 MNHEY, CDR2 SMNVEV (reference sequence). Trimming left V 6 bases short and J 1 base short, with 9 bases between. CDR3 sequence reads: CASSIQVQETQYF. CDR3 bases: TGTGCCAGCAGCATACAGGTCCAAGAGACCCAGTACTTC.

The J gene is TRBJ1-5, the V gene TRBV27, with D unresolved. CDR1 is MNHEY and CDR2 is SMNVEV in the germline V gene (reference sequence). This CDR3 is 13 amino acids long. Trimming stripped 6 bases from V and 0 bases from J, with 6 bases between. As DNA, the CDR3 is TGTGCCAGCAGGGGCTATAGCAATCAGCCCCAGCATTTT. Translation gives CASRGYSNQPQHF.

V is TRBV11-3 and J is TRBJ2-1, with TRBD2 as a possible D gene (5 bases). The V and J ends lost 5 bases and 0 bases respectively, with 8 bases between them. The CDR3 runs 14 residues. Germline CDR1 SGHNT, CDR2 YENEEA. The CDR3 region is CASSGTSSYNEQFF. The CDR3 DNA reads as TGTGCCAGCAGCGGCACTAGCTCCTACAATGAGCAGTTCTTC.

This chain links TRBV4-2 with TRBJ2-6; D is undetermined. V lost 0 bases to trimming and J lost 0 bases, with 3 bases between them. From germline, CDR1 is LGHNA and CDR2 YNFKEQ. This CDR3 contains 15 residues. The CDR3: CASSQDGSGANVLTF. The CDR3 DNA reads TGTGCCAGCAGCCAAGACGGCTCTGGGGCCAACGTCCTGACTTTC.

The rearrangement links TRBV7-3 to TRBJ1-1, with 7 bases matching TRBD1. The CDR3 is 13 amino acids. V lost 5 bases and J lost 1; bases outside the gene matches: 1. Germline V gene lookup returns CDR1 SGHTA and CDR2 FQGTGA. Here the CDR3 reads CASSQGGNTEAFF. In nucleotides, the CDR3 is TGTGCCAGCAGCCAGGGGGGGAACACTGAAGCTTTCTTT.

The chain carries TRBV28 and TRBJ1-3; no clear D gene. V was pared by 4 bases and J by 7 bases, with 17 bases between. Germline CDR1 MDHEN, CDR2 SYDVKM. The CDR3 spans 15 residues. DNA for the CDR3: TGTGCCAGCAGTTCCCCAAGGCAGGTGGGTAACACCATATATTTT. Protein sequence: CASSSPRQVGNTIYF.

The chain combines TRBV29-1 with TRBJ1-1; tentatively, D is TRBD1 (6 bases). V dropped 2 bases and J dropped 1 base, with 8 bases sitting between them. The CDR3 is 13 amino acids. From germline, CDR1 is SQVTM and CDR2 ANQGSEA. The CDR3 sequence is CSVELDRNTEAFF. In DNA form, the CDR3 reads TGCAGCGTTGAATTGGACAGGAACACTGAAGCTTTCTTT.

CDR3 sequence: CASSRDRVGTNEKLFF. Here the CDR3 DNA reads TGCGCCAGCAGCCGGGACAGGGTAGGAACTAATGAAAAACTGTTTTTT. The V and J genes are TRBV5-1 and TRBJ1-4, with 9 bases matching TRBD1. The CDR3 runs 16 residues. Looked up from germline, CDR1 is SGHRS and CDR2 is YFSETQ. Unmatched junction bases numbered 5, after V lost 4 bases and J lost 1 base.

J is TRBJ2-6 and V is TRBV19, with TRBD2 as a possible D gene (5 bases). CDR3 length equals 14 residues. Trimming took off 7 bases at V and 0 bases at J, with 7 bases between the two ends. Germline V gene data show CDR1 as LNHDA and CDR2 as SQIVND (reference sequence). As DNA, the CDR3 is TGTGCCAGTACCGACTACTCTGGGGCCAACGTCCTGACTTTC. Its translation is CASTDYSGANVLTF.

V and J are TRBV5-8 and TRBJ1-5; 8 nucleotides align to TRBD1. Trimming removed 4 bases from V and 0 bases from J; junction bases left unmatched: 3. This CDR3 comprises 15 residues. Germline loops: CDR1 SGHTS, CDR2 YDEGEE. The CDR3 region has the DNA TGTGCCAGCAGCCTCGACAGGGGTAGCAATCAGCCCCAGCATTTT. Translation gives CASSLDRGSNQPQHF. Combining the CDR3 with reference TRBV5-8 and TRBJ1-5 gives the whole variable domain EAGVTQSPTHLIKTRGQQATLRCSPISGHTSVYWYQQALGLGLQFLLWYDEGEERNRGNFPPRFSGRQFPNYSSELNVNALELEDSALYLCASSLDRGSNQPQHFGDGTRLSIL.

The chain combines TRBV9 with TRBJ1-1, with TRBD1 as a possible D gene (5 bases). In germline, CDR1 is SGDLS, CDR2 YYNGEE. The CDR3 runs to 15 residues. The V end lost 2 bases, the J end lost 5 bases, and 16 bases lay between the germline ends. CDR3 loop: CASSVPGGEDTEAFF. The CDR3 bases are TGTGCCAGCAGCGTTCCGGGGGGGGAGGATACTGAAGCTTTCTTT.

CDR3 DNA sequence: TGTGCCAGCATACAGGGGGCCTATGGCTACACCTTC. The encoded protein is CASIQGAYGYTF. V gene TRBV2 combines with J gene TRBJ1-2; 9 bases match TRBD1. The CDR3 is 12 residues long. The germline CDR1 and CDR2 sequences are SNHLY and FYNNEI. The V and J ends lost 7 bases and 4 bases, in that order; junction bases with no gene match: 1. Looking up the rest from reference TRBV2 and TRBJ1-2 gives the full variable domain: EPEVTQTPSHQVTQMGQEVILRCVPISNHLYFYWYRQILGQKVEFLVSFYNNEISEKSEIFDDQFSVERPDGSNFTLKIRSTKLEDSAMYFCASIQGAYGYTFGSGTRLTVV.

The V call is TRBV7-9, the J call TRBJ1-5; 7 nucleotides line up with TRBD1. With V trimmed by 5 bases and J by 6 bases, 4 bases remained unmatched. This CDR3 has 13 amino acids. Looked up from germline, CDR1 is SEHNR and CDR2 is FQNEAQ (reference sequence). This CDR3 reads CASSAGGGQPQHF. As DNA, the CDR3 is TGTGCCAGCAGCGCAGGGGGAGGTCAGCCCCAGCATTTT.

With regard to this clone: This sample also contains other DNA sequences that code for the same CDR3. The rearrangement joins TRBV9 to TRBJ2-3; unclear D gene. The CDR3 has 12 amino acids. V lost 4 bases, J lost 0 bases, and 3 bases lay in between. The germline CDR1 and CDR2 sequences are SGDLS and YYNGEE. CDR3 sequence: CASSPSTDTQYF. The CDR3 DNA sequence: TGTGCCAGCAGCCCTAGCACAGATACGCAGTATTTT.

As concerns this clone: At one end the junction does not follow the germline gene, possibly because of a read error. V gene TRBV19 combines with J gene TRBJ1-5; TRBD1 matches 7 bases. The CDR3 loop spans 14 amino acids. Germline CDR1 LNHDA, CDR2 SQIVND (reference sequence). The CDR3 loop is CASSIQQGTQPQNF. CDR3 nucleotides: TGTGCCAGTAGTATCCAACAGGGGACGCAGCCCCAGAATTTT.